A selection of T cell receptor beta chains follows, all from one sample in a study of vaccination and CD4 T cells after COVID-19. TCRdb re-called the PCR reads with MiXCR, one entry per CDR3 protein. The sample lists fewer than 15,000 distinct CDR3 sequences, 40% to 60% occurring once. The antigens for these receptors are not known. Specimen: CD4+ T cells from blood, cultured in vitro. The receptors derive from a human donor who had recovered from COVID-19. The CDR3 runs from the conserved cysteine through the conserved F or W. D genes are given only for firm matches. The size entry is marked missing in some rows and otherwise reads once, few, many or a size class.

CDR3aa: CASSESSGGNQPQHF; CDR3nt: TGCGCCAGCAGTGAGTCTAGCGGCGGAAATCAGCCCCAGCATTTT; abundance: large; v_gene: TRBV10-2; d_gene: -; j_gene: TRBJ1-5
CDR3aa: CSAPNPGRREQFF; CDR3nt: TGCAGTGCTCCCAACCCTGGGAGGCGTGAGCAGTTCTTC; abundance: few; v_gene: TRBV20-1; d_gene: -; j_gene: TRBJ2-1
CDR3aa: CASRAGQPLYGYTF; CDR3nt: TGTGCCAGCAGGGCGGGACAGCCGCTCTATGGCTACACCTTC; abundance: few; v_gene: TRBV12-3/TRBV12-4; d_gene: TRBD1; j_gene: TRBJ1-2
CDR3aa: CASSQRDTLDTQYF; CDR3nt: TGCGCCAGCAGCCAAAGGGACACCCTAGATACGCAGTATTTT; abundance: -; v_gene: TRBV4-3; d_gene: -; j_gene: TRBJ2-3
CDR3aa: CATSDLGGDQPQHF; CDR3nt: TGTGCCACCAGTGATTTAGGTGGGGATCAGCCCCAGCATTTT; abundance: few; v_gene: TRBV24-1; d_gene: -; j_gene: TRBJ1-5
CDR3aa: CASSLIYEQYF; CDR3nt: TGTGCCAGCAGCTTAATATACGAGCAGTACTTC; abundance: -; v_gene: TRBV7-9; d_gene: -; j_gene: TRBJ2-7
CDR3aa: CASSLEGAPNEKLFF; CDR3nt: TGTGCCAGCAGCTTGGAGGGGGCCCCTAATGAAAAACTGTTTTTT; abundance: -; v_gene: TRBV5-8; d_gene: TRBD1; j_gene: TRBJ1-4
CDR3aa: CASSPDRTGELFF; CDR3nt: TGTGCCAGCTCACCAGACAGGACCGGGGAGCTGTTTTTT; abundance: -; v_gene: TRBV18; d_gene: -; j_gene: TRBJ2-2
CDR3aa: CASSETRGVFEQYF; CDR3nt: TGTGCCAGCAGTGAAACCAGGGGGGTGTTCGAGCAGTACTTC; abundance: few; v_gene: TRBV2; d_gene: -; j_gene: TRBJ2-7
CDR3aa: CASVLGQIEAYGYTF; CDR3nt: TGTGCCAGCGTCCTCGGACAGATAGAGGCCTATGGCTACACCTTC; abundance: few; v_gene: TRBV6-1; d_gene: -; j_gene: TRBJ1-2
CDR3aa: CSARNSKGGSYNEQFF; CDR3nt: TGCAGTGCTAGAAATTCCAAGGGAGGCTCCTACAATGAGCAGTTCTTC; abundance: -; v_gene: TRBV20-1; d_gene: -; j_gene: TRBJ2-1
CDR3aa: CASSFSTGPSSYEQYF; CDR3nt: TGTGCCAGCAGCTTCAGCACAGGGCCGTCCTCCTACGAGCAGTACTTC; abundance: few; v_gene: TRBV7-2; d_gene: -; j_gene: TRBJ2-7
CDR3aa: CASKIQPGDRAEAFF; CDR3nt: TGTGCCAGTAAAATTCAACCAGGGGATCGGGCTGAAGCTTTCTTT; abundance: -; v_gene: TRBV6-1; d_gene: -; j_gene: TRBJ1-1
CDR3aa: CSGETGEDEKLFF; CDR3nt: TGCAGTGGGGAGACAGGGGAGGATGAAAAACTGTTTTTT; abundance: -; v_gene: TRBV20-1; d_gene: TRBD1; j_gene: TRBJ1-4
CDR3aa: CASSVGPLGDEQFF; CDR3nt: TGTGCCAGCAGCGTAGGTCCTCTGGGGGATGAGCAGTTCTTC; abundance: -; v_gene: TRBV9; d_gene: -; j_gene: TRBJ2-1
CDR3aa: CASSVYRGLDTQYF; CDR3nt: TGTGCCAGCAGCGTCTACAGGGGGCTAGATACGCAGTATTTT; abundance: -; v_gene: TRBV7-8; d_gene: TRBD1; j_gene: TRBJ2-3
CDR3aa: CASSQVPSSGELFF; CDR3nt: TGCGCCAGCAGCCAAGTTCCCAGCTCCGGGGAGCTGTTTTTT; abundance: few; v_gene: TRBV4-3; d_gene: -; j_gene: TRBJ2-2
CDR3aa: CASSYRLAGETQYF; CDR3nt: TGTGCCAGCAGTTACCGTCTAGCGGGGGAGACCCAGTACTTC; abundance: once; v_gene: TRBV6-2/TRBV6-3; d_gene: TRBD2; j_gene: TRBJ2-5
CDR3aa: CASSYRPSTDTQYF; CDR3nt: TGTGCCAGCAGTTACCGGCCCTCAACAGATACGCAGTATTTT; abundance: -; v_gene: TRBV6-5; d_gene: -; j_gene: TRBJ2-3
CDR3aa: CASSLLRTSYEQYF; CDR3nt: TGTGCCAGCAGCTTATTAAGGACCTCCTACGAGCAGTACTTC; abundance: -; v_gene: TRBV11-3; d_gene: -; j_gene: TRBJ2-7
CDR3aa: CASSPTWVLEAFF; CDR3nt: TGTGCCAGCAGCCCCACCTGGGTCCTCGAAGCTTTCTTT; abundance: -; v_gene: TRBV7-2; d_gene: -; j_gene: TRBJ1-1
CDR3aa: CASSSGGLEKLFF; CDR3nt: TGTGCCAGCAGCAGCGGCGGCCTGGAAAAACTGTTTTTT; abundance: few; v_gene: TRBV7-2; d_gene: -; j_gene: TRBJ1-4
CDR3aa: CASRLIRDRVTDTQYF; CDR3nt: TGTGCCAGCAGACTAATTAGGGACAGGGTCACAGATACGCAGTATTTT; abundance: -; v_gene: TRBV6-1; d_gene: TRBD1; j_gene: TRBJ2-3
CDR3aa: CASSFSPRGRNSPLHF; CDR3nt: TGTGCCAGCAGTTTCTCCCCCAGGGGTAGAAATTCACCCCTCCACTTT; abundance: -; v_gene: TRBV28; d_gene: -; j_gene: TRBJ1-6
CDR3aa: CASRRVDSYEQYF; CDR3nt: TGTGCCAGCCGCCGGGTCGATTCCTACGAGCAGTACTTC; abundance: -; v_gene: TRBV6-1; d_gene: -; j_gene: TRBJ2-7
CDR3aa: CASSYSRGTGVPQHF; CDR3nt: TGTGCCAGCAGTTACTCAAGGGGAACTGGAGTACCCCAGCATTTT; abundance: few; v_gene: TRBV6-5; d_gene: -; j_gene: TRBJ1-5
CDR3aa: CASSLTRGGRQPQHF; CDR3nt: TGTGCCAGCAGTTTGACCAGGGGAGGAAGACAGCCCCAGCATTTT; abundance: -; v_gene: TRBV27; d_gene: -; j_gene: TRBJ1-5
CDR3aa: CASRRRTGTAGNTIYF; CDR3nt: TGTGCCAGCAGACGACGGACAGGAACAGCTGGAAACACCATATATTTT; abundance: -; v_gene: TRBV6-1; d_gene: TRBD1; j_gene: TRBJ1-3
CDR3aa: CASSFGQGRNTEAFF; CDR3nt: TGTGCCAGCTCATTCGGACAGGGAAGGAACACTGAAGCTTTCTTT; abundance: -; v_gene: TRBV18; d_gene: TRBD1; j_gene: TRBJ1-1